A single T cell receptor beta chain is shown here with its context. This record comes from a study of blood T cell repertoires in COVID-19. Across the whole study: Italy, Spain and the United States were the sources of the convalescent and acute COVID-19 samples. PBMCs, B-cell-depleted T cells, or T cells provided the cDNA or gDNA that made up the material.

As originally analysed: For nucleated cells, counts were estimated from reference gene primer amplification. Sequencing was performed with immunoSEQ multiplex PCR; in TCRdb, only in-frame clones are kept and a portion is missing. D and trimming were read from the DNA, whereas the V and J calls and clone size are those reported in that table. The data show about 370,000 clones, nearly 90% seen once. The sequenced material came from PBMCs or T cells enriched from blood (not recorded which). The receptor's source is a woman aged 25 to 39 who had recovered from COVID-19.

DNA of the CDR3: TGTGCCAGCAGCCGAAGCGGAGCGTCCTACGAGCAGTACTTC. Protein: CASSRSGASYEQYF. This sequence joins TRBV3-1 (or the pseudogene TRBV3-2) and TRBJ2-7, with a weak D call TRBD2 (5 bases). In germline, CDR1 is LGHDT, CDR2 YNNKEL (reference sequence). CDR3 length equals 14 residues. Trimming shortened V by 4 bases and J by 1 base, and 11 bases separated the two germline ends.